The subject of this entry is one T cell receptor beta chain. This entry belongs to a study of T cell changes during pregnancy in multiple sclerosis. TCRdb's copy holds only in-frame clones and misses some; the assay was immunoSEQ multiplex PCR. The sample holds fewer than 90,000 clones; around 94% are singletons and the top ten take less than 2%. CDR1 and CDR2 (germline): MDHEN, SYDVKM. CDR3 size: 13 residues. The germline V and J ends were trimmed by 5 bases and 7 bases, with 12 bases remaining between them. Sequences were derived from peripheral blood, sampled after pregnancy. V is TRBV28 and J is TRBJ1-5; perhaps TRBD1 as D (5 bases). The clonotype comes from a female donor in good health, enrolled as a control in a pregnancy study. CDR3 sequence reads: CASSPGGGQPQHF. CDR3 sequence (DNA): TGTGCCAGCAGTCCCGGTGGGGGGCAGCCCCAGCATTTT.